This TCR beta chain was identified in a study of T cell clonality in common variable immunodeficiency. Study-wide findings and caveats: CVID patient heterogeneity limited repertoire-clinical complication correlations. CVID subjects had higher TCRbeta clonality than healthy controls, most marked in about a third.

This clone was seen repeatedly, ten times or more. Its antigen is unidentified. Here immunoSEQ multiplex PCR was the method, and the copy in TCRdb shows in-frame clones only, minus some. The sample includes around 52,000 clones, none of them occurring once. Each donor provided roughly 4.5 to 8.5 ml of heparinized whole blood. Sequences were obtained from peripheral blood mononuclear cells. The sequence was collected from a person aged 18 to 75 in good health.

CDR3 residues: CASSPGQGVAYEQYF. The covered CDR3 bases are TGTGCCAGCAGTCCGGGTCAGGGGGTGGCCTACGAG. V is TRBV12-3 or TRBV12-4 and J is TRBJ2-7; TRBD1 agrees at 7 bases. The CDR3 goes on 3 residues after the read ends, and that part is filled in from the germline J gene. The CDR3 is made up of 15 amino acids. Unmatched junction bases numbered 9, after V lost 5 bases and J lost 2 bases.